The rows below give T cell receptor beta chains drawn from one sample of a study of long-term antiretroviral therapy in people with HIV. Using immunoSEQ multiplex PCR, the repertoire was profiled, and TCRdb retains in-frame clones only, with some absent. The top ten hold roughly 5.3% of the sample, which has 20,000 to 30,000 clones, around 88% seen once. Material: unsorted PBMCs, obtained about 4.3 years after starting antiretroviral therapy. Receptor source: a man aged 30-40 years with HIV. The CDR3 runs from the conserved cysteine through the conserved F or W. A D gene is named only where the DNA matches it firmly. Clone size, where shown, is once, few, many, or a class for clones that have expanded.

CDR3	DNA	size	V	D	length	J
CASSLGQGVDEQYF	TGTGCCAGCAGCTTGGGACAGGGTGTCGACGAGCAGTACTTC	NA	TRBV7-9	TRBD1	14	TRBJ2-7
CASSVAGLAADTQYF	TGTGCCAGCAGCGTAGCAGGACTAGCGGCAGATACGCAGTATTTT	NA	TRBV9	TRBD2	15	TRBJ2-3
CASSRTSGGASEQFF	TGTGCCAGCAGTCGGACTAGCGGGGGGGCCAGTGAGCAGTTCTTC	NA	TRBV6-5	TRBD2	15	TRBJ2-1
CASSLGRGGGSYEQYF	TGTGCCAGCAGCTTGGGGCGAGGAGGAGGCTCCTACGAGCAGTACTTC	NA	TRBV11-2	NA	16	TRBJ2-7
CASSLDPGDYGYTF	TGCGCCAGCAGCTTGGACCCAGGGGACTATGGCTACACCTTC	once	TRBV5-1	NA	14	TRBJ1-2
CAISEWVNQPQHF	TGTGCCATCAGTGAGTGGGTCAATCAGCCCCAGCATTTT	NA	TRBV10-3	NA	13	TRBJ1-5
CASGAEGKPQHF	TGTGCCAGCGGGGCAGAGGGGAAGCCCCAGCATTTT	NA	TRBV28	NA	12	TRBJ1-5
CASSFQGDSPLHF	TGTGCCAGCAGCTTTCAGGGGGATTCACCCCTCCACTTT	NA	TRBV5-6	TRBD1	13	TRBJ1-6
CASSGRGTGTPLHF	TGTGCCAGCAGCGGCAGGGGAACGGGGACACCCCTCCACTTT	NA	TRBV5-8	NA	14	TRBJ1-6
CASSPEEAAFF	TGTGCCAGCAGTCCGGAAGAGGCAGCTTTCTTT	NA	TRBV6-6	NA	11	TRBJ1-1
CASSLDGQPYEQYF	TGCGCCAGCAGCTTGGACGGCCAACCCTACGAGCAGTACTTC	NA	TRBV5-1	NA	14	TRBJ2-7
CASSQDFAAQNEQFF	TGCGCCAGCAGCCAAGATTTCGCGGCTCAGAATGAGCAGTTCTTC	NA	TRBV4-3	NA	15	TRBJ2-1
CASSSGSFLTIKPQHF	TGTGCCAGCAGCTCGGGGAGTTTCCTCACAATCAAGCCCCAGCATTTT	NA	TRBV5-4	NA	16	TRBJ1-5
CASSEAKGDQPQHF	TGTGCCAGCAGTGAAGCGAAGGGGGATCAGCCCCAGCATTTT	few	TRBV6-1	NA	14	TRBJ1-5
CASSYGPRGYTF	TGCGCCAGCAGCTACGGACCGCGGGGCTACACCTTC	NA	TRBV5-1	NA	12	TRBJ1-2
CASSVATGGYGYTF	TGTGCCAGCAGCGTAGCTACGGGGGGCTATGGCTACACCTTC	few	TRBV9	NA	14	TRBJ1-2
CASAHGPKAFF	TGTGCCAGCGCCCACGGGCCTAAAGCTTTCTTT	NA	TRBV27	NA	11	TRBJ1-1
CASSVAMAAPSYEQYF	TGTGCCAGCAGCGTAGCTATGGCAGCTCCCTCCTACGAGCAGTACTTC	NA	TRBV9	NA	16	TRBJ2-7
CASSLSGTDNEQFF	TGTGCCAGCTCACTATCCGGGACGGACAATGAGCAGTTCTTC	once	TRBV18	NA	14	TRBJ2-1
CASSPTRARNTEAFF	TGTGCCAGCAGTCCGACTCGGGCCAGGAACACTGAAGCTTTCTTT	NA	TRBV6-1	NA	15	TRBJ1-1
CASSSGTATGELFF	TGTGCCAGCAGCTCCGGGACAGCCACGGGGGAGCTGTTTTTT	NA	TRBV6-5	TRBD1	14	TRBJ2-2
CASSYQGNNQPQHF	TGTGCCAGCAGCTACCAGGGGAACAATCAGCCCCAGCATTTT	NA	TRBV5-6	NA	14	TRBJ1-5
CASSRGQGDNSPLHF	TGTGCCAGCAGTAGGGGACAGGGAGATAATTCACCCCTCCACTTT	NA	TRBV6-5	TRBD1	15	TRBJ1-6
CASSLGRTSNSYEQYF	TGTGCCAGCAGCTTAGGGCGGACAAGCAACTCCTACGAGCAGTACTTT	NA	TRBV7-8	NA	16	TRBJ2-7
CASSPWGGVSGANVLTF	TGTGCCAGCTCACCATGGGGAGGGGTCTCTGGGGCCAACGTCCTGACTTTC	NA	TRBV18	TRBD2	17	TRBJ2-6
CASSQGGRKNSPLHF	TGCGCCAGCAGCCAAGGTGGACGGAAAAATTCACCCCTCCACTTT	NA	TRBV4-1	NA	15	TRBJ1-6
CASSAIPNNEQFF	TGTGCCAGCAGTGCAATCCCGAACAATGAGCAGTTCTTC	NA	TRBV9	NA	13	TRBJ2-1
CATGRNLNTEAFF	TGTGCCACTGGGAGGAACCTGAACACTGAAGCTTTCTTT	NA	TRBV2	NA	13	TRBJ1-1
CASSVGQDEKLFF	TGTGCCAGCAGCGTGGGACAGGATGAAAAACTGTTTTTT	NA	TRBV9	TRBD1	13	TRBJ1-4
CASSFGVTLGFSTDTQYF	TGTGCCAGCAGCTTTGGGGTGACCTTAGGGTTCAGCACAGATACGCAGTATTTT	NA	TRBV7-6	NA	18	TRBJ2-3
CASSLASSGWNEQFF	TGTGCCAGCAGCTTAGCGTCTAGCGGGTGGAATGAGCAGTTCTTC	NA	TRBV11-1	TRBD2	15	TRBJ2-1
CASSYGSDQPQHF	TGTGCCAGTAGTTATGGAAGTGATCAGCCCCAGCATTTT	NA	TRBV19	NA	13	TRBJ1-5
CAGSQGAFNEKLFF	TGTGCCGGTTCCCAGGGGGCCTTTAATGAAAAACTGTTTTTT	NA	TRBV6-1	TRBD1	14	TRBJ1-4
CASTLTGFYPYEQYF	TGTGCCAGCACCTTGACAGGGTTTTATCCCTACGAGCAGTACTTC	NA	TRBV18	TRBD1	15	TRBJ2-7
CASSLELTDTQYF	TGTGCCAGCAGCTTAGAGTTGACAGATACGCAGTATTTT	NA	TRBV11-3	NA	13	TRBJ2-3
CAISGPGQGVRIEQFF	TGTGCCATCAGCGGCCCGGGACAGGGTGTACGCATTGAGCAGTTCTTC	NA	TRBV10-3	TRBD1	16	TRBJ2-1
CASSLHSGTGNTIYF	TGTGCCAGCAGCCTCCATTCCGGGACTGGAAACACCATATATTTT	NA	TRBV7-9	NA	15	TRBJ1-3
CASSGWVGVSQPQHF	TGTGCCAGCAGTGGATGGGTAGGGGTTAGTCAGCCCCAGCATTTT	NA	TRBV2	NA	15	TRBJ1-5
CASSRQGSQRPQHF	TGTGCCAGCAGCCGACAGGGTTCCCAACGGCCCCAGCATTTT	NA	TRBV5-4	TRBD1	14	TRBJ1-5
CASSPLQGLAGIGQYF	TGTGCCAGCAGCCCCCTTCAGGGACTAGCGGGGATAGGGCAGTACTTC	NA	TRBV4-2	TRBD2	16	TRBJ2-7
CASSPLYRGYEQYF	TGTGCCAGCTCACCTCTCTACCGAGGGTACGAGCAGTACTTC	once	TRBV18	NA	14	TRBJ2-7
CASQKSRDRPLAFF	TGTGCCAGTCAAAAGTCCCGGGACAGGCCTCTGGCTTTCTTT	once	TRBV6-6	TRBD1	14	TRBJ1-1
CASSNGQGVYGYTF	TGTGCCAGCAGTAACGGACAGGGAGTCTATGGCTACACCTTC	NA	TRBV6-5	TRBD1	14	TRBJ1-2
CSVVVEHTGELFF	TGCAGCGTTGTAGTGGAGCACACCGGGGAGCTGTTTTTT	NA	TRBV29-1	NA	13	TRBJ2-2
CASVGSGNTIYF	TGTGCCAGCGTCGGGTCTGGAAACACCATATATTTT	medium-sized	TRBV6-6	NA	12	TRBJ1-3
CASSFLAGDYNEQFF	TGTGCCAGCAGTTTCCTAGCGGGAGACTACAATGAGCAGTTCTTC	few	TRBV6-4	TRBD2	15	TRBJ2-1
CASSLARTSGGTYQETQYF	TGTGCCAGCAGCTTGGCCAGGACTAGCGGGGGCACGTACCAAGAGACCCAGTACTTC	NA	TRBV5-4	TRBD2	19	TRBJ2-5
CASSQGVADPQYF	TGCGCCAGCAGCCAAGGTGTGGCCGATCCGCAGTATTTT	NA	TRBV4-3	NA	13	TRBJ2-3
CASRPTPDIDRVIDTIYF	TGTGCCAGCAGGCCGACTCCCGACATCGACAGGGTAATCGACACCATATATTTT	NA	TRBV7-6	TRBD1	18	TRBJ1-3
CASSQDGSGLPPTGNEQFF	TGCGCCAGCAGCCAAGACGGCTCTGGACTTCCCCCTACGGGCAATGAGCAGTTCTTC	NA	TRBV4-1	NA	19	TRBJ2-1
CAVQTIRSYEQYF	TGTGCCGTTCAGACTATCCGTAGCTACGAGCAGTACTTC	NA	TRBV2	NA	13	TRBJ2-7
CASSLASGTRGEQFF	TGTGCCAGCAGTCTGGCTAGCGGGACGAGGGGTGAGCAGTTCTTC	NA	TRBV6-6	TRBD2	15	TRBJ2-1